Below are 10 T cell receptor beta chains sequenced from a single sample in a study of blood T cells in healthy people across ages (dated by TCRdb to the mid-2010s). The library was generated by 5' RACE. These reads were obtained on an Illumina HiSeq 2500. A second PCR of roughly 7 to 11 cycles was performed with a sample-barcoded 5' primer and a J-beta primer mix. The raw public reads went through TCRdb reprocessing: fastp at Q25, MiXCR clone calling, in-frame beta chains kept. Here each entry gathers all rows of one CDR3 protein and keeps the most common genes and DNA. This sample holds 550,000 to 600,000 distinct CDR3 sequences; about 25% were observed only once. The biggest ten clones account for roughly 20% of the sample. Sequencing used blood. The receptors shown here come from a woman in her sixties or seventies in good health.

The chain employs TRBV20-1 and TRBJ1-1, with D unclear. This CDR3 contains 11 residues. Germline V CDR1 and CDR2: DFQATT, SNEGSKA (reference sequence). V was shortened by 3 bases and J by 4 bases, with 6 bases between the two germline ends. CDR3 loop: CSASLSTEAFF. CDR3 nucleotides: TGCAGTGCTAGTCTCTCCACTGAAGCTTTCTTT.

A few counts support this clonotype. The chain has TRBV2 and TRBJ1-2; no clear D. CDR1 and CDR2 from the germline V gene are SNHLY and FYNNEI. This CDR3 contains 13 residues. V shed 4 bases and J shed 2 bases, with 8 bases lying between them. This chain's CDR3 is CASSVTGNYGYTF. CDR3 nucleotide sequence: TGTGCCAGCAGTGTTACGGGGAACTATGGCTACACCTTC.

V gene TRBV18 combines with J gene TRBJ2-5; no clear D. With 0 bases removed from V and 5 bases from J, the gap between germline ends came to 19 bases. This CDR3 spans 17 amino acids. CDR1 KGHSH and CDR2 LQKENI come from the germline V gene. The CDR3 nucleotides read TGTGCCAGCTCACCACCGGTGGGGATCCAGACACAGGAGACCCAGTACTTC. Translation: CASSPPVGIQTQETQYF.

J is TRBJ1-1 and V is TRBV12-3 or TRBV12-4, with D tentatively TRBD1 (5 bases). Trimming removed 8 bases at V and 4 bases at J, with 14 bases between. This CDR3 has 13 residues. The CDR3 region has the DNA TGTGCCAGCGGTCGAGAGGGGATCACTGAAGCTTTCTTT. Protein sequence: CASGREGITEAFF.

This clonotype was counted a few times. The chain employs TRBV27 and TRBJ2-5, with D hard to call. V lost 3 bases and J 8 bases, leaving 19 bases between the germline ends. The CDR3 loop spans 15 amino acids. Germline values: CDR1 MNHEY, CDR2 SMNVEV (reference sequence). CDR3 residues: CASSFVAGNKKTQYF. The CDR3 coding sequence is TGTGCCAGCAGTTTTGTCGCCGGCAACAAGAAAACCCAGTACTTC.

The chain combines TRBV6-1 with TRBJ1-2, with D possibly matching TRBD1 (6 bases). Germline-derived CDR1 and CDR2 are MNHNS and SASEGT. The CDR3 contains 16 residues. V lost 2 bases and J lost 4, with 17 bases in between. CDR3 DNA: TGTGCCAGCAGTGAATGGGGAGGGGGGCGATCCTATGGCTACACCTTC. Translation: CASSEWGGGRSYGYTF.

This clonotype was seen a few times. The chain uses TRBV4-3 and TRBJ2-5; D tentatively reads TRBD1 or TRBD2 (6 bases each). In germline, CDR1 is LGHNA, CDR2 YSLEER. The germline V and J ends were trimmed by 0 bases and 4 bases, with 18 bases remaining between them. CDR3 size: 17 residues. The CDR3 loop is CASSQDLGVGGRETQYF. The CDR3 nucleotides are TGCGCCAGCAGCCAAGATCTCGGCGTCGGGGGCCGAGAGACCCAGTACTTC.

This chain joins TRBV5-1 and TRBJ2-1; 9 positions agree with TRBD2. Trimming took 5 bases from V and 0 from J; bases not matched to a gene: 12. From germline, CDR1 is SGHRS and CDR2 YFSETQ. The CDR3 runs 18 residues. The DNA of the CDR3 is TGCGCCAGCAGTAGCGGGGGATCCCCTCGAGCCTCCTACAATGAGCAGTTCTTC. Protein sequence: CASSSGGSPRASYNEQFF.

This clonotype has ten or more counts. V gene TRBV5-1 combines with J gene TRBJ2-5, with TRBD2 matching 9 bases. Trimming removed 4 bases from V and 5 bases from J; junction bases left unmatched: 6. From germline, CDR1 is SGHRS and CDR2 YFSETQ. The CDR3 covers 14 residues. The CDR3 region is CASSTGTSRETQYF. CDR3 DNA sequence: TGCGCCAGCAGCACTGGGACTAGCCGGGAGACCCAGTACTTC.

This clonotype was seen ten or more times. The chain uses TRBV20-1 and TRBJ2-7; TRBD1 matches 8 bases. Germline CDR1 reads DFQATT; CDR2 reads SNEGSKA (reference sequence). This CDR3 spans 14 amino acids. Trimming removed 6 bases from V and 3 bases from J; junction bases left unmatched: 10. The CDR3 reads CSAGSAGGIYEQYF. The CDR3 region has the DNA TGCAGTGCCGGTTCCGCAGGGGGCATCTACGAGCAGTACTTC.